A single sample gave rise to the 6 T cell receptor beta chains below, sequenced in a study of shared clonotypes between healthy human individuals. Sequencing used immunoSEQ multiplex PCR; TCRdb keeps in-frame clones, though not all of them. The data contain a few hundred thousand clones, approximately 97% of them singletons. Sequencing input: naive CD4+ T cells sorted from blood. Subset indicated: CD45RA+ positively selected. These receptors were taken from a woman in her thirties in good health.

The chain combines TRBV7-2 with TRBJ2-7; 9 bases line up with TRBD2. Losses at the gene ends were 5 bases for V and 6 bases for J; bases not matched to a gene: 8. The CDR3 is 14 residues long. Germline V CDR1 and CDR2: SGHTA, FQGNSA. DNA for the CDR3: TGTGCCAGCAGCACCTTAGCGGGAGTCCGCGAGCAGTACTTC. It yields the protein CASSTLAGVREQYF.

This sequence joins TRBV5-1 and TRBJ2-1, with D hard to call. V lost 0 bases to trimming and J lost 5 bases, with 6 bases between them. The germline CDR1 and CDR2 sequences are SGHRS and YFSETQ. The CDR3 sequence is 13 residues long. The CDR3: CASSLGGHNEQFF. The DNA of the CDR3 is TGCGCCAGCAGCTTGGGGGGTCACAATGAGCAGTTCTTC. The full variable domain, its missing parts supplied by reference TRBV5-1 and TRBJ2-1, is KAGVTQTPRYLIKTRGQQVTLSCSPISGHRSVSWYQQTPGQGLQFLFEYFSETQRNKGNFPGRFSGRQFSNSRSEMNVSTLELGDSALYLCASSLGGHNEQFFGPGTRLTVL.

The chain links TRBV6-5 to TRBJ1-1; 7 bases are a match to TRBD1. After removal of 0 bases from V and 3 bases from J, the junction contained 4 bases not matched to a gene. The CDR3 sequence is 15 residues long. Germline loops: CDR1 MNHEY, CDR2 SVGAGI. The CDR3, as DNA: TGTGCCAGCAGTTACTCATCAACAGGGGACACTGAAGCTTTCTTT. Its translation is CASSYSSTGDTEAFF.

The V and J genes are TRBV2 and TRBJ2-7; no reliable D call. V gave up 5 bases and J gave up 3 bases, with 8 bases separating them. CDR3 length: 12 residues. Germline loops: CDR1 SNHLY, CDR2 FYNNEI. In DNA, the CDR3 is TGTGCCAGCAGTCGCGCACGCTACGAGCAGTACTTC. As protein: CASSRARYEQYF. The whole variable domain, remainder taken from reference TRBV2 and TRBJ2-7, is EPEVTQTPSHQVTQMGQEVILRCVPISNHLYFYWYRQILGQKVEFLVSFYNNEISEKSEIFDDQFSVERPDGSNFTLKIRSTKLEDSAMYFCASSRARYEQYFGPGTRLTVT.

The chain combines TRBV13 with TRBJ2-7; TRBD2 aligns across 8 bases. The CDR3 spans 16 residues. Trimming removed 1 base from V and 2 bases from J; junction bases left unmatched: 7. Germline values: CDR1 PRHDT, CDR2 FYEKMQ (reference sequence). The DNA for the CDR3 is TGTGCCAGCAGCTTAGATGCAAGCGGGAGTGCCTACGAGCAGTACTTC. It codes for CASSLDASGSAYEQYF. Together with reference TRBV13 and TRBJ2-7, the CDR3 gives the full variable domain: AAGVIQSPRHLIKEKRETATLKCYPIPRHDTVYWYQQGPGQDPQFLISFYEKMQSDKGSIPDRFSAQQFSDYHSELNMSSLELGDSALYFCASSLDASGSAYEQYFGPGTRLTVT.

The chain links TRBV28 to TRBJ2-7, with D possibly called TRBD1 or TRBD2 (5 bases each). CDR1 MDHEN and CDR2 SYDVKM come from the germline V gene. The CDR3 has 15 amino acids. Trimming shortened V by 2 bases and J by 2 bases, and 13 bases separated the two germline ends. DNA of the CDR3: TGTGCCAGCAGTTTACTGGGGACCGATCCCTACGAGCAGTACTTC. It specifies CASSLLGTDPYEQYF.